These 29 T cell receptor beta chains came from one sample sequenced in a study of cytomegalovirus exposure and HLA in healthy donors. Sequencing used immunoSEQ multiplex PCR; TCRdb keeps in-frame clones, though not all of them. Of around 120,000 clones detected, about 88% appear once; the ten largest clones hold 4% to 5.5%. Sequenced material: PBMCs. The receptor set was obtained from a man aged 18 to 29 in good health and CMV-seropositive.

The chain combines TRBV5-1 with TRBJ2-1; 9 positions agree with TRBD1. Germline V CDR1 and CDR2: SGHRS, YFSETQ. The J segment lost 7 bases and the V segment lost 3 bases, leaving 5 bases of the junction unmatched. This CDR3 contains 14 residues. CDR3 DNA sequence: TGCGCCAGCAGCTGGGGACAGGGTAAGAATGAGCAGTTCTTC. This translates into CASSWGQGKNEQFF.

This clone was seen a handful of times. The genes are TRBV28 and TRBJ1-5; 8 nucleotides match TRBD1. CDR1 and CDR2 from the germline V gene are MDHEN and SYDVKM. This CDR3 comprises 17 residues. Trimming took 1 base from V and 0 from J; bases not matched to a gene: 5. CDR3 protein: CASSLFAGGFSNQPQHF. Written as DNA, the CDR3 is TGTGCCAGCAGTTTATTCGCAGGGGGCTTTAGCAATCAGCCCCAGCATTTT. Variable domain in full (rest from reference TRBV28 and TRBJ1-5): DVKVTQSSRYLVKRTGEKVFLECVQDMDHENMFWYRQDPGLGLRLIYFSYDVKMKEKGDIPEGYSVSREKKERFSLILESASTNQTSMYLCASSLFAGGFSNQPQHFGDGTRLSIL.

This clone was counted only a few times. J is TRBJ1-5 and V is TRBV4-2; 9 bases line up with TRBD1. This CDR3 contains 15 residues. J gave up 5 bases and V 1 base, and 3 bases lay outside the gene matches. CDR1 and CDR2 from the germline V gene are LGHNA and YNFKEQ. CDR3: CASSQVDRGDQPQHF. The CDR3 DNA sequence: TGTGCCAGCAGCCAAGTAGACAGGGGGGATCAGCCCCAGCATTTT.

This chain joins TRBV6-5 and TRBJ1-6; 8 bases align to TRBD1. Germline V gene data show CDR1 as MNHEY and CDR2 as SVGAGI. The CDR3 spans 16 residues. V lost 4 bases and J lost 12; bases outside the gene matches: 14. The CDR3 protein is CASSSSWTGLGEPLHF. CDR3 coding DNA: TGTGCCAGCAGTTCATCCTGGACAGGGCTAGGCGAACCCCTCCACTTT.

The chain links TRBV5-1 to TRBJ2-7; D uncertain. Germline lookup yields CDR1 SGHRS and CDR2 YFSETQ. V lost 5 bases, J lost 0 bases, and 6 bases lay in between. There are 12 residues in the CDR3. Here the CDR3 DNA reads TGCGCCAGCAGATCCAGCTCCTACGAGCAGTACTTC. Translation: CASRSSSYEQYF.

The chain recombines TRBV6-1 with TRBJ2-1, with a possible D match to TRBD1 (5 bases). Per germline, CDR1 MNHNS and CDR2 SASEGT. The CDR3 has 16 amino acids. V lost 4 bases and J lost 0, with 13 bases in between. CDR3 DNA sequence: TGTGCCAGCAGTGGACTCGGACACAACTCCTACAATGAGCAGTTCTTC. It yields the protein CASSGLGHNSYNEQFF.

The chain carries TRBV4-1 and TRBJ1-3; tentative D call: TRBD1 (5 bases). The germline V gene has CDR1 MGHRA and CDR2 YSYEKL. CDR3 length: 15 residues. The V end lost 3 bases, the J end lost 0 bases, and 9 bases lay between the germline ends. Written as DNA, the CDR3 is TGCGCCAGCAGCCAGGGGCCCCTCTCTGGAAACACCATATATTTT. It specifies CASSQGPLSGNTIYF.

The V gene is TRBV4-3, the J gene TRBJ1-2, with a weak D call TRBD1 (5 bases). CDR1 and CDR2 from the germline V gene are LGHNA and YSLEER. The V and J ends lost 0 bases and 1 base respectively, with 9 bases between them. The CDR3 totals 15 residues. The CDR3 region has the DNA TGCGCCAGCAGCCAAGATCGTCAGGGTAACTATGGCTACACCTTC. Encoded protein: CASSQDRQGNYGYTF.

The chain links TRBV5-6 to TRBJ1-6; D is unclear. V shed 3 bases and J shed 0 bases, with 19 bases lying between them. The CDR3 sequence is 19 residues long. Germline V gene sequence: CDR1 SGHDT, CDR2 YYEEEE. CDR3 bases: TGTGCCAGCAGCTCCATTACAGCACCCGCGAGCTCCTATAATTCACCCCTCCACTTT. Its translation: CASSSITAPASSYNSPLHF.

This clone was counted a single time. V usage is TRBV5-1 and J usage is TRBJ1-1; D is uncertain. The germline V gene has CDR1 SGHRS and CDR2 YFSETQ. The CDR3 consists of 14 residues. V lost 0 bases and J lost 5, with 11 bases in between. CDR3 amino acids: CASSLDGGNTEAFF. DNA for the CDR3: TGCGCCAGCAGCTTGGATGGAGGGAATACTGAAGCTTTCTTT.

The gene calls are TRBV12-5 and TRBJ2-1; 7 bases are shared with TRBD2. With 3 bases clipped from V and 0 bases from J, the junction kept 2 bases outside the gene matches. The length of the CDR3 is 15 residues. Per the germline V gene, CDR1 is LGHNT and CDR2 is FRNRAP. CDR3 DNA: TGTGCTAGTGGTTTAGCGGGGAGCTCCTACAATGAGCAGTTCTTC. Translated: CASGLAGSSYNEQFF. Together with reference TRBV12-5 and TRBJ2-1, the CDR3 gives the full variable domain: DARVTQTPRHKVTEMGQEVTMRCQPILGHNTVFWYRQTMMQGLELLAYFRNRAPLDDSGMPKDRFSAEMPDATLATLKIQPSEPRDSAVYFCASGLAGSSYNEQFFGPGTRLTVL.

The CDR3, as DNA: TGTGCCAGCAGCTTAGCGGGTACCCCCCACGAGCAGTACTTC. The encoded protein is CASSLAGTPHEQYF. The gene calls are TRBV11-2 and TRBJ2-7; D is ambiguous. Trimming cost V 1 base and J 5 bases, with 12 bases left between them. The CDR3 has 14 amino acids. Per the germline V gene, CDR1 is SGHAT and CDR2 is FQNNGV.

The rearrangement links TRBV21-1 to TRBJ1-2. TRBV21-1 counts as a pseudogene. The CDR3 sequence is 13 residues long. CDR3 bases: TGTGCCAGCAGCAAAGCTTGCGGTTATGGCTACACCTTC. As protein: CASSKACGYGYTF.

The V gene is TRBV11-2, the J gene TRBJ2-5; tentatively, D is TRBD2 (6 bases). CDR3 size: 16 residues. The V end was cut by 6 bases, the J end by 5 bases, with 22 bases between. Germline CDR1 SGHAT, CDR2 FQNNGV. The CDR3 loop is CASRPGRVGEAETQYF. The CDR3 DNA follows: TGTGCCAGCAGACCCGGTCGGGTGGGGGAGGCGGAGACCCAGTACTTC.

The chain couples TRBV7-2 to TRBJ2-2, with 7 bases matching TRBD2. Germline assignment: CDR1 SGHTA and CDR2 FQGNSA. The J segment lost 6 bases and the V segment lost 11 bases, leaving 9 bases of the junction unmatched. The CDR3 has 13 amino acids. The CDR3 DNA reads TGTGCCTCTAGGGAGGGAATTGCCGGGGAGCTGTTTTTT. It encodes CASREGIAGELFF.

In this sample, this clone turned up once. The CDR3 region is CASRSNQGVWSNQPQHF. CDR3 bases: TGTGCCAGCAGGTCAAATCAGGGGGTGTGGAGCAATCAGCCCCAGCATTTT. The chain has TRBV27 and TRBJ1-5; TRBD1 agrees at 7 bases. The germline V gene has CDR1 MNHEY and CDR2 SMNVEV (reference sequence). The V segment lost 6 bases and the J segment 1 base; nucleotides outside the gene matches: 12. CDR3 length: 17 residues.

As to this clone: Being one base from a much bigger clone, this may be a read error. The chain carries TRBV4-2 and TRBJ1-1; D is ambiguous. This CDR3 is 11 amino acids long. Trimming took off 0 bases at V and 7 bases at J, with 3 bases between the two ends. From germline, CDR1 is LGHNA and CDR2 YNFKEQ. CDR3 DNA sequence: TGTGCCAGCAGCCAAGATCGTGAAGCTTTCTTT. It is translated as CASSQDREAFF.

The V call is TRBV2, the J call TRBJ2-7; 9 bases are shared with TRBD2. The ends lost 4 bases at V and 2 bases at J; junction bases unmatched: 9. In germline, CDR1 is SNHLY, CDR2 FYNNEI. CDR3 length: 16 amino acids. Here the CDR3 DNA reads TGTGCCAGCAGTGTAGCGGGGGCGAGGTCAGCCTACGAGCAGTACTTC. The encoded protein is CASSVAGARSAYEQYF.

The chain links TRBV11-2 to TRBJ2-1; TRBD2 might be the D (5 bases). The CDR3 is 14 amino acids. In germline, CDR1 is SGHAT, CDR2 FQNNGV. Between the trimmed V and J ends, which lost 2 bases and 7 bases, there was a span of 12 bases. CDR3 loop: CASSLTAGKNEQFF. The CDR3 region has the DNA TGTGCCAGCAGCTTAACTGCCGGGAAGAATGAGCAGTTCTTC.

The V call is TRBV6-5, the J call TRBJ2-3; TRBD2 matches 9 bases. The junction had 6 bases not matched to a gene; V was cut back by 6 bases and J by 2 bases. This CDR3 region has 15 residues. Germline CDR1 is MNHEY and CDR2 is SVGAGI. CDR3 amino acids: CASRLAGGDTDTQYF. DNA of the CDR3: TGTGCCAGCAGGTTGGCGGGGGGGGACACAGATACGCAGTATTTT.

The chain recombines TRBV27 with TRBJ2-7; 16 bases agree with TRBD2. The V segment lost 6 bases and the J segment 5 bases; nucleotides outside the gene matches: 4. Germline-derived CDR1 and CDR2 are MNHEY and SMNVEV (reference sequence). This CDR3 has 15 residues. The DNA for the CDR3 is TGTGCCAGCAGGGGACTAGCGGGGGGGAGGAACGAGCAGTACTTC. Translating gives CASRGLAGGRNEQYF.

The chain links TRBV28 to TRBJ1-5, with 7 bases aligning to TRBD1. The length of the CDR3 is 18 residues. The J segment lost 0 bases and the V segment lost 5 bases, leaving 13 bases of the junction unmatched. CDR1 MDHEN and CDR2 SYDVKM come from the germline V gene. Here the CDR3 DNA reads TGTGCCAGCAGTAACCCTCCCGGGACAGATTATAGCAATCAGCCCCAGCATTTT. Translation gives CASSNPPGTDYSNQPQHF.

The chain is built from TRBV7-9 and TRBJ1-4; 9 bases are shared with TRBD1. V shed 6 bases, J shed 5 bases, and the junction held 7 bases outside the gene matches. The germline V gene has CDR1 SEHNR and CDR2 FQNEAQ (reference sequence). The CDR3 runs to 15 residues. CDR3 sequence (DNA): TGTGCCAGCAGTTTCTCCGGGACAGGGAATGAAAAACTGTTTTTT. Protein sequence: CASSFSGTGNEKLFF. Looking up the rest from reference TRBV7-9 and TRBJ1-4 gives the full variable domain: DTGVSQNPRHKITKRGQNVTFRCDPISEHNRLYWYRQTLGQGPEFLTYFQNEAQLEKSRLLSDRFSAERPKGSFSTLEIQRTEQGDSAMYLCASSFSGTGNEKLFFGSGTQLSVL.

The CDR3: CASSLRGRVYEQYF. CDR3 nucleotides: TGTGCCAGCAGTCTCAGGGGGCGCGTCTACGAGCAGTACTTC. The chain recombines TRBV28 with TRBJ2-7; 8 bases fit TRBD1. With V trimmed by 5 bases and J by 3 bases, 6 bases remained unmatched. This CDR3 spans 14 amino acids. From germline, CDR1 is MDHEN and CDR2 SYDVKM.

J is TRBJ2-7 and V is TRBV27, with TRBD1 matching 12 bases. Germline CDR1 reads MNHEY; CDR2 reads SMNVEV (reference sequence). The junction had 11 bases not matched to a gene; V was cut back by 7 bases and J by 4 bases. CDR3 size: 16 residues. CDR3 nucleotides: TGTGCCAGCACCAATGTTGGGACAGGGGGCGGGTACGAGCAGTACTTC. Encoded protein: CASTNVGTGGGYEQYF.

The chain has TRBV4-2 and TRBJ2-7; a possible D gene is TRBD1 (5 bases). V was pared by 6 bases and J by 2 bases, with 23 bases between. Germline V gene sequence: CDR1 LGHNA, CDR2 YNFKEQ. The CDR3 runs to 17 residues. As DNA, the CDR3 is TGTGCCAGCAGTCAGACCTTTGCCGGTGACAGTACCTACGAGCAGTACTTC. This gives the protein CASSQTFAGDSTYEQYF.

The chain joins TRBV5-5 to TRBJ1-6; D is perhaps TRBD1 (6 bases). The CDR3 covers 18 residues. V was shortened by 2 bases and J by 10 bases, with 25 bases between the two germline ends. Germline V gene sequence: CDR1 SGHKS, CDR2 YYEKEE (reference sequence). This CDR3 is CASSLSGTRSQFNSPLHF. CDR3 DNA: TGTGCCAGCAGCTTATCCGGGACACGTTCCCAATTTAACTCACCCCTCCACTTT.

CDR3 protein: CASARGTGSAEQYF. In nucleotides, the CDR3 is TGTGCCAGTGCAAGGGGGACAGGGTCTGCCGAGCAGTACTTC. The V and J genes are TRBV19 and TRBJ2-7, with 9 bases matching TRBD1. V was pared by 8 bases and J by 6 bases, with 11 bases of the junction left unmatched. Per germline, CDR1 LNHDA and CDR2 SQIVND (reference sequence). CDR3 size: 14 residues. Together with reference TRBV19 and TRBJ2-7, the CDR3 gives the full variable domain: DGGITQSPKYLFRKEGQNVTLSCEQNLNHDAMYWYRQDPGQGLRLIYYSQIVNDFQKGDIAEGYSVSREKKESFPLTVTSAQKNPTAFYLCASARGTGSAEQYFGPGTRLTVT.

The V and J genes are TRBV2 and TRBJ1-6; tentatively, D is TRBD1 (6 bases). The germline CDR1 and CDR2 sequences are SNHLY and FYNNEI. This CDR3 has 15 residues. V lost 3 bases and J lost 7, with 13 bases in between. The CDR3 DNA reads as TGTGCCAGCAGTGATACCAGGGGAAGAAATTCACCCCTCCACTTT. Translation gives CASSDTRGRNSPLHF.